This entry is about one T cell receptor beta chain. Its matching antigen is unknown. The assay was immunoSEQ multiplex PCR, and TCRdb's table has in-frame clones only and misses some. The sample holds 140,000 to 150,000 clones, about 90% seen once. Germline CDR1 and CDR2: SGHTA and FQGNSA. Trimming took 4 bases from V and 8 from J, leaving 17 bases between them. This CDR3 spans 15 amino acids. This sample is drawn from a study of T cell responses to AZD1222 COVID-19 vaccine. Overall study findings and caveats: Clonal diversity was possibly underestimated; the donors were predominantly white British and more often female. Vaccine-associated CD4 TCRs ranged over spike, dominating at 160-218 and 743-854. Repertoires were sampled only after the peak T cell response.

The gene calls are TRBV7-2 and TRBJ1-4; tentatively, D is TRBD1 (5 bases). The sequence derives from an adult who received the MenACWY meningococcal vaccine as a control. Here the sequenced sample was peripheral blood, taken 28 days after the second dose of the MenACWY control vaccine. CDR3 bases: TGTGCCAGCAGCTCTGGGGCCGGGGAAACGGAAAAACTGTTTTTT. Its protein is CASSSGAGETEKLFF.